This T cell receptor beta chain was sequenced for a study of T-cell reconstitution after alpha-beta-depleted transplantation in children. Preparing the TCRbeta library involved the use of unique molecular identifiers. TCRdb re-called the PCR reads through MiXCR, storing one row per CDR3 protein. The profile shows approximately 430,000 distinct CDR3 sequences, about 17% of them singletons. The V gene end was trimmed by 5 bases and the J gene end by 4 bases; junction bases not matched to a gene: 7. Germline loops: CDR1 MNHNS, CDR2 SASEGT. This CDR3 region has 14 residues. This clonotype was observed a few times. The antigen is undetermined. Findings of the study overall: After transplant, high TCRbeta diversity at day 60 in some patients arose from surviving recipient T cells and thymic progenitors. Reportedly, only several hundred clones from non-depleted graft cells drove alpha-beta T-cell counts at about two months. Once a year had passed after transplant, T-cell counts and diversity came mostly from newly produced T cells.

Material: PBMCs, mostly from graft donor cells, obtained 360 days after TCRalphabeta/CD19-depleted stem cell transplant. The J gene is TRBJ1-1, the V gene TRBV6-1; 7 positions match TRBD1. The receptor's source is a boy in the first two years of life who had a stem cell transplant for Wiskott-Aldrich syndrome, so the T cells may come from the graft donor. The CDR3 here is CASSRLPGGTEAFF. The CDR3, as DNA: TGTGCCAGCAGTCGATTGCCAGGGGGCACTGAAGCTTTCTTT.